One T cell receptor (beta chain) is described in this entry. This same CDR3 is encoded by further DNA sequences in the sample. These data come from a study of technical replicates of blood from several donors. Germline V gives CDR1 SGHRS, CDR2 YFSETQ. Deletions cut 0 bases from V and 4 bases from J, with 8 bases between. The CDR3 consists of 14 residues. TCRdb's copy holds only in-frame clones and misses some; the assay was immunoSEQ multiplex PCR. Of 76,000 or so clones in the sample, 70% to 90% are singletons; the top ten hold 4.5% to 5.5%. The gene calls are TRBV5-1 and TRBJ2-1; D may be TRBD2 (6 bases). Sequencing used PBMCs. The origin of this receptor is a human donor in good health. Some clones in this sample may be carry-over from other donors' samples. CDR3 residues: CASSLGGGYNEQFF. The CDR3 DNA sequence: TGCGCCAGCAGCTTGGGTGGGGGGTACAATGAGCAGTTCTTC.